Listed below are T cell receptor beta chains from one sample, sequenced in a study of prognosis after radiotherapy for stage I lung cancer. TCRdb passed the multiplex PCR reads through MiXCR, listing each CDR3 protein once. The sample has 20,000 or so distinct CDR3 sequences; roughly two fifths are singletons. The source material was PBMCs, sampled before or after stereotactic body radiation therapy (not recorded which). The receptor set was obtained from a donor aged 50 or older with non-small cell lung cancer. Both conserved end residues are part of each CDR3. Each record gives: V gene, J gene, CDR3 length, CDR3 protein.

v_call: TRBV6-1; j_call: TRBJ1-5; cdr3_length: 13; cdr3_aa: CASGRDGGQPQHF
v_call: TRBV7-7; j_call: TRBJ2-2; cdr3_length: 14; cdr3_aa: CASSLDYSGGELFF
v_call: TRBV30; j_call: TRBJ2-5; cdr3_length: 15; cdr3_aa: CAWSPGQGDFETQYF
v_call: TRBV28; j_call: TRBJ2-5; cdr3_length: 17; cdr3_aa: CASKVAGNHGYQETQYF
v_call: TRBV19; j_call: TRBJ2-7; cdr3_length: 15; cdr3_aa: CASSLAGTDAYEQYF
v_call: TRBV10-3; j_call: TRBJ1-2; cdr3_length: 14; cdr3_aa: CAIRETVSNYGYTF
v_call: TRBV11-2; j_call: TRBJ2-3; cdr3_length: 19; cdr3_aa: CASSFRVAGVQRGTDTQYF
v_call: TRBV28; j_call: TRBJ2-3; cdr3_length: 13; cdr3_aa: CASNQGRGDTQYF
v_call: TRBV6-8; j_call: TRBJ2-1; cdr3_length: 19; cdr3_aa: CASSGTSGASTLSYNEQFF
v_call: TRBV4-2; j_call: TRBJ2-2; cdr3_length: 16; cdr3_aa: CASSPRDSSNTGELFF
v_call: TRBV12-3/TRBV12-4; j_call: TRBJ2-5; cdr3_length: 12; cdr3_aa: CASSISDTAQYF
v_call: TRBV5-1; j_call: TRBJ1-2; cdr3_length: 14; cdr3_aa: CASSMDGANYGYTF
v_call: TRBV27; j_call: TRBJ1-1; cdr3_length: 12; cdr3_aa: CASSTEYTEAFF
v_call: TRBV7-9; j_call: TRBJ2-7; cdr3_length: 13; cdr3_aa: CASSGGTSYEQYF
v_call: TRBV12-3/TRBV12-4; j_call: TRBJ1-5; cdr3_length: 14; cdr3_aa: CASSLSQGNQPQHF
v_call: TRBV28; j_call: TRBJ1-6; cdr3_length: 16; cdr3_aa: CASMRGVTVYNSPLHF
v_call: TRBV7-8; j_call: TRBJ1-5; cdr3_length: 14; cdr3_aa: CASSQGQHNQPQHF
v_call: TRBV27; j_call: TRBJ2-1; cdr3_length: 14; cdr3_aa: CASQRTSGTGEQFF
v_call: TRBV7-9; j_call: TRBJ2-3; cdr3_length: 16; cdr3_aa: CASSSRQGSISDTQYF
v_call: TRBV10-3; j_call: TRBJ2-5; cdr3_length: 15; cdr3_aa: CAISAGLAGAETQYF
v_call: TRBV11-3; j_call: TRBJ1-1; cdr3_length: 13; cdr3_aa: CSISLFLNTEAFF
v_call: TRBV2; j_call: TRBJ2-3; cdr3_length: 12; cdr3_aa: CASSVKGDTQYF
v_call: TRBV24-1; j_call: TRBJ2-1; cdr3_length: 17; cdr3_aa: CATSDSGSAYTNNEQFF
v_call: TRBV6-2/TRBV6-3; j_call: TRBJ2-1; cdr3_length: 14; cdr3_aa: CASSSKLLQGEQFF